The clone carrying this TCR beta chain was found once. Its antigen is still unknown. The sample comes from a study of prognosis after radiotherapy for stage I lung cancer. For the study at large: The patient group included nobody who received concurrent therapy with stereotactic body radiotherapy. Points from the study as a whole: In patients who developed distant metastases, Shannon entropy measured after stereotactic body radiation therapy was lower, and baseline Shannon entropy was not associated with metastases.

Germline lookup yields CDR1 SEHNR and CDR2 FQNEAQ (reference sequence). Trimming at V came to 5 bases and at J to 3 bases, leaving 9 bases not matched to a gene. The CDR3 totals 15 residues. Researchers used two-round multiplex PCR to amplify TCR beta CDR3 starting from genomic DNA. It was primers specific to each TRBV and TRBJ gene that first-round PCR used. The authors ran second-round PCR with universal primers. From the multiplex PCR reads, TCRdb called clonotypes with MiXCR, one entry per CDR3 protein. The sample lists 13,000 or so distinct CDR3 sequences, around half occurring once. This clonotype originated in a donor over 45 with non-small cell lung cancer. The V gene is TRBV7-9, the J gene TRBJ2-7; 8 positions agree with TRBD2. The source was PBMCs, collected before or after stereotactic body radiation therapy (not recorded which). The CDR3 region is CASSRGGQMSYEQYF. CDR3 coding DNA: TGTGCCAGCAGCCGGGGGGGACAAATGAGCTACGAGCAGTACTTC.